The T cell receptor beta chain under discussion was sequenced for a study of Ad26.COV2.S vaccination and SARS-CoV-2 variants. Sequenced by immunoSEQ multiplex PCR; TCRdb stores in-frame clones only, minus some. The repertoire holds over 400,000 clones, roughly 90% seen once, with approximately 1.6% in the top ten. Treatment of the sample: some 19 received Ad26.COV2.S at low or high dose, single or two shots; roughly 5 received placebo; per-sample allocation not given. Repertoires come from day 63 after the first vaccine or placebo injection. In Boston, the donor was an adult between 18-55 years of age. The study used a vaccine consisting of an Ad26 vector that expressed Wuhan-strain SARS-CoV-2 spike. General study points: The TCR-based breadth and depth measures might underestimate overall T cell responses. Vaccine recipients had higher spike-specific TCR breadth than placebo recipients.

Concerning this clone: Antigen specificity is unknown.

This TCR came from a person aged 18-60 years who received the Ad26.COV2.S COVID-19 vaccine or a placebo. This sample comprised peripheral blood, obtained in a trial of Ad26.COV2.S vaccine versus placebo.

The CDR3 sequence is CASSLQGVDTEAFF. The DNA for the CDR3 is TGTGCCAGCAGCTTACAGGGGGTGGACACTGAAGCTTTCTTT. The chain joins TRBV7-9 to TRBJ1-1; 7 bases map to TRBD1. There are 14 residues in the CDR3. With V trimmed by 2 bases and J by 3 bases, 3 bases remained unmatched. Germline-derived CDR1 and CDR2 are SEHNR and FQNEAQ (reference sequence). Full variable domain (remainder filled in from reference TRBV7-9 and TRBJ1-1): DTGVSQNPRHKITKRGQNVTFRCDPISEHNRLYWYRQTLGQGPEFLTYFQNEAQLEKSRLLSDRFSAERPKGSFSTLEIQRTEQGDSAMYLCASSLQGVDTEAFFGQGTRLTVV.